The text below deals with one T cell receptor (beta chain). Its antigen is not identified. This sample was included in a study of shared clonotypes between healthy human individuals. This CDR3 is 15 amino acids long. The trim removed 2 bases at V and 3 bases at J, leaving 5 bases unmatched. Germline lookup yields CDR1 SGHAT and CDR2 FQDESV (reference sequence). Each unsorted PBMC replicate got 300 ng genomic DNA, tens of thousands of genomes. Repertoires were generated with immunoSEQ multiplex PCR, while TCRdb's copy carries only in-frame clones and drops some. The sample shows 400,000 to 600,000 clones, roughly three quarters of them seen only once. Study-wide results and limits: Clonotype sharing among donors likely depends on sequencing depth.

The genes are TRBV11-1 and TRBJ2-7, with TRBD1 matching over 9 bases. This sequence originates from a middle-aged woman in good health. Some clones in this sample may be carry-over from other donors' samples. Sequenced input: PBMCs. In nucleotides, the CDR3 is TGTGCCAGCAGCTTAATCGACAGGGGGGTCTACGAGCAGTACTTC. It translates to CASSLIDRGVYEQYF. Based on the CDR3 plus reference TRBV11-1 and TRBJ2-7, the full variable domain is EAEVAQSPRYKITEKSQAVAFWCDPISGHATLYWYRQILGQGPELLVQFQDESVVDDSQLPKDRFSAERLKGVDSTLKIQPAELGDSAMYLCASSLIDRGVYEQYFGPGTRLTVT.